This TCR beta chain was retrieved from a study of beta chain features in type 1 diabetes. Findings and caveats of the study: All four CD4+ subsets from Type 1 diabetes patients carried moderately but significantly shorter TCRB CDR3s. Naive, central memory and Treg TCRB repertoires appeared more alike in patients than in healthy donors.

All of the isolated RNA was reverse transcribed, so expressed TCRB transcripts were sequenced. Using immunoSEQ multiplex PCR, the repertoire was profiled, and TCRdb retains in-frame clones only, with some absent. The table shows 130,000 to 150,000 clones, with 9.2% occurring only once. About this clone itself: The antigen is not known.

Each of the CD4+ naive, central memory, regulatory and stem cell-like memory populations was sorted via CD45RO/CCR7/CD25/CD127/CD95/CD27. The sample taken for sequencing was central memory CD4+ T cells from blood. This clonotype originated in a man aged 18 to 30 in good health.

The CDR3: CASSNRDKLSYEQYF. CDR3 in DNA: TGTGCCAGCAGTAACCGGGACAAATTATCCTACGAGCAGTACTTC. The V call is TRBV6-5, the J call TRBJ2-7; D might be TRBD1 (6 bases). V was cut by 5 bases and J by 1 base, with 15 bases left in between. Germline loops: CDR1 MNHEY, CDR2 SVGAGI. The length of the CDR3 is 15 residues.